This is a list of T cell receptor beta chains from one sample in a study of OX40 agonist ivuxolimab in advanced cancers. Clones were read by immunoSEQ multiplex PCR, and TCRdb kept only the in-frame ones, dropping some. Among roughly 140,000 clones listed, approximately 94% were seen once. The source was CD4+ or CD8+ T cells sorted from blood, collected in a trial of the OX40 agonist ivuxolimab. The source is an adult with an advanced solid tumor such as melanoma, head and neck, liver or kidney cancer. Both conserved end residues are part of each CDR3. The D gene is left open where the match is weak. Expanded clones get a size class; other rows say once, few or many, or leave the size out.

cdr3_nt: TGCGCCAGCAGCCAAGATCTGGGGCAGATCTACGAGCAGTACTTC; cdr3_aa: CASSQDLGQIYEQYF; j_call: TRBJ2-7; clone_size: -; v_call: TRBV4-3; d_call: -
cdr3_nt: TGTGCCAGCAGCGTAGCTAGTCGGGCAGGGGGACGTGAACTGTTTTTT; cdr3_aa: CASSVASRAGGRELFF; j_call: TRBJ1-4; clone_size: -; v_call: TRBV9; d_call: TRBD1
cdr3_nt: TGTGCCAGCACCTTTAGCGGCGAAGCTTTCTTT; cdr3_aa: CASTFSGEAFF; j_call: TRBJ1-1; clone_size: -; v_call: TRBV11-2; d_call: -
cdr3_nt: TGTGCCACCCGCCGGGACGGTAATGAAAAACTGTTTTTT; cdr3_aa: CATRRDGNEKLFF; j_call: TRBJ1-4; clone_size: -; v_call: TRBV6-1; d_call: -
cdr3_nt: TGTGCCAGCACCCCCCAAGGCGTTCCGGGAACCCAGTACTTC; cdr3_aa: CASTPQGVPGTQYF; j_call: TRBJ2-5; clone_size: -; v_call: TRBV6-5; d_call: -
cdr3_nt: TGTGCCAGCAGCCGGGACAGGGGTCAAGATGAAAAACTGTTTTTT; cdr3_aa: CASSRDRGQDEKLFF; j_call: TRBJ1-4; clone_size: -; v_call: TRBV5-6; d_call: TRBD1
cdr3_nt: TGCGCCAGCAGCCCAGGGGGGGCGGGCACAGATACGCAGTATTTT; cdr3_aa: CASSPGGAGTDTQYF; j_call: TRBJ2-3; clone_size: -; v_call: TRBV5-1; d_call: -
cdr3_nt: TGTGCCAGTAGTATCTTCGGGACAGGGTCATCAGATACGCAGTATTTT; cdr3_aa: CASSIFGTGSSDTQYF; j_call: TRBJ2-3; clone_size: -; v_call: TRBV19; d_call: TRBD1
cdr3_nt: TGTGCCAGCAGCCAAGTCGATAATTCACCCCTCCACTTT; cdr3_aa: CASSQVDNSPLHF; j_call: TRBJ1-6; clone_size: -; v_call: TRBV14; d_call: -
cdr3_nt: TGTGCCAGCAGCTTGGCCAACAGGGGAAATCAGTTCTTC; cdr3_aa: CASSLANRGNQFF; j_call: TRBJ2-1; clone_size: once; v_call: TRBV5-8; d_call: TRBD1
cdr3_nt: TGTGCCATGGGGGGAGGACAGGGAGACGGAACTGAAGCTTTCTTT; cdr3_aa: CAMGGGQGDGTEAFF; j_call: TRBJ1-1; clone_size: -; v_call: TRBV4-2; d_call: TRBD1
cdr3_nt: TGTGCCAGCAGCTTGGGGGGTATCGGGCATGAAGGCACTGAAGCTTTCTTT; cdr3_aa: CASSLGGIGHEGTEAFF; j_call: TRBJ1-1; clone_size: once; v_call: TRBV7-2; d_call: -
cdr3_nt: TGTGCCAGCAGGAGGGACAGGCCGAGTGGAGAGTACTTC; cdr3_aa: CASRRDRPSGEYF; j_call: TRBJ2-7; clone_size: -; v_call: TRBV6-6; d_call: TRBD1
cdr3_nt: TGTGCCTGCGGAGGCTCTGGAAACACCATATATTTT; cdr3_aa: CACGGSGNTIYF; j_call: TRBJ1-3; clone_size: -; v_call: TRBV19; d_call: -
cdr3_nt: TGTGCCAGCGGCCGGACAGGGGGAGATACGCAGTATTTT; cdr3_aa: CASGRTGGDTQYF; j_call: TRBJ2-3; clone_size: -; v_call: TRBV5-6; d_call: TRBD1
cdr3_nt: TGTGCCAGCAGTAACAGGGTAAAGGGGTCTTACGAGCAGTACTTC; cdr3_aa: CASSNRVKGSYEQYF; j_call: TRBJ2-7; clone_size: -; v_call: TRBV6-5; d_call: -
cdr3_nt: TGTGCCAGCAGCGTACTATCCCTGGCCCTCGTCACCGGGGAGCTGTTTTTT; cdr3_aa: CASSVLSLALVTGELFF; j_call: TRBJ2-2; clone_size: -; v_call: TRBV7-6; d_call: -
cdr3_nt: TGTGCCAGCAGCTTAGCAGGGATCGGGTTGGGCGAAAAACTGTTTTTT; cdr3_aa: CASSLAGIGLGEKLFF; j_call: TRBJ1-4; clone_size: -; v_call: TRBV7-2; d_call: -
cdr3_nt: TGTGCCAGCAGCTTAATGGCGGGGCGCACCGGGGAGCTGTTTTTT; cdr3_aa: CASSLMAGRTGELFF; j_call: TRBJ2-2; clone_size: -; v_call: TRBV7-3; d_call: -
cdr3_nt: TGCACCAGCAGCTTGGTGACAGGGGAATACGAGCAGTACTTC; cdr3_aa: CTSSLVTGEYEQYF; j_call: TRBJ2-7; clone_size: -; v_call: TRBV5-1; d_call: TRBD1
cdr3_nt: TGTGCCAGCAGGCCAGGGGGAGAAGAGACCCAGTACTTC; cdr3_aa: CASRPGGEETQYF; j_call: TRBJ2-5; clone_size: -; v_call: TRBV6-5; d_call: TRBD1
cdr3_nt: TGTGCCAGCAGCTTCAAGCCACTTATGACGGGGTTTTCCTACGAGCAGTACTTC; cdr3_aa: CASSFKPLMTGFSYEQYF; j_call: TRBJ2-7; clone_size: -; v_call: TRBV11-2; d_call: -
cdr3_nt: TGTGCCAGCAGCGTGACACCGAGCTCCTACAATGAGCAGTTCTTC; cdr3_aa: CASSVTPSSYNEQFF; j_call: TRBJ2-1; clone_size: once; v_call: TRBV9; d_call: -
cdr3_nt: TGTGCCAGCAGCGTAGGTCGGGACCACTCCTACGAGCAGTACTTC; cdr3_aa: CASSVGRDHSYEQYF; j_call: TRBJ2-7; clone_size: -; v_call: TRBV9; d_call: -
cdr3_nt: TGTGCCAGCAGCTTAGTACGGTTTGGTGGCTACACCTTC; cdr3_aa: CASSLVRFGGYTF; j_call: TRBJ1-2; clone_size: -; v_call: TRBV7-2; d_call: -
cdr3_nt: TGTGCCAGCAGAAGGACAGGGGAAAACTATGGCTACACCTTC; cdr3_aa: CASRRTGENYGYTF; j_call: TRBJ1-2; clone_size: -; v_call: TRBV27; d_call: TRBD1
cdr3_nt: TGTGCCAGCAGTTACTCGACGGGACTAGCTTCCGAGCAGTACTTC; cdr3_aa: CASSYSTGLASEQYF; j_call: TRBJ2-7; clone_size: -; v_call: TRBV6-5; d_call: TRBD2